The following is a T cell receptor (beta chain) sequence with its context. The sample originates from a study of patients and donors after allogeneic stem cell transplantation. V trimming: 1 base; J trimming: 3 bases; junction bases outside the gene matches: 6. CDR1 is MNHEY and CDR2 is SMNVEV in the germline V gene (reference sequence). The CDR3 consists of 16 residues. One entry per CDR3 protein, called by TCRdb with MiXCR from the RT-PCR reads. This sample has about 76,000 distinct CDR3 sequences; 26% occur once, and the top ten carry more than 25%. Sample: blood, either unsorted or a sorted T cell fraction (not recorded which). The genes are TRBV27 and TRBJ2-1, with 7 bases matching TRBD1. The receptor was isolated from a human donor who was either an allogeneic HSCT recipient or a stem cell or donor lymphocyte infusion donor (not recorded which). It is not recorded whose cells these are; they may come from a transplant donor. The CDR3 reads CASSLLAGGNYNEQFF. The CDR3 DNA is TGTGCCAGCAGTTTATTGGCAGGGGGAAACTACAATGAGCAGTTCTTC.